Included here is one T cell receptor beta chain sequence, with context. Its antigen is still unknown. This sample was taken from a study of T cells expressing NK-cell markers. As for the study in general: Each TCR beta repertoire originated in sorted T cells that were CD3+CD56+NKG2C+, CD3+CD56+NKG2C- or CD3+CD56-NKG2C+.

The TCR beta cDNA came from 5'RACE template switching with UMIs. No DNA is given; TCRdb re-called the 5' RACE reads and lists each CDR3 protein once. The ten most abundant clones cover 9.5% to 12% of a sample with 350,000 to 400,000 distinct CDR3 sequences. CDR3 length equals 14 residues. Germline V CDR1 and CDR2: SGHVS, FNYEAQ. Whole-study results and caveats: Among several donors, these clonotypes also ranked first in the CD3+CD56-NKG2C+ fraction.

The V and J genes are TRBV7-6 and TRBJ2-7; TCRdb calls TRBD1, which cannot be checked without DNA. This receptor was obtained from a woman aged 45-59 years in good health. Sequences were obtained from blood T cells: a sorted CD56 or NKG2C T cell subset, CD4+ or CD8+ T cells, or bulk PBMC T cells (not recorded which). The CDR3 sequence: CASSLDRDLYEQYF.